These T cell receptor beta chains were read from a single sample in a study of Ad26.COV2.S vaccination and SARS-CoV-2 variants. Clones were sequenced by immunoSEQ multiplex PCR, and TCRdb holds only the in-frame ones, with some missing. The sample has some 190,000 clones; around 90% are singletons. This sample comprised peripheral blood, obtained after recovery from COVID-19. The receptors were sampled from a human donor who had recovered from COVID-19. CDR3s include the opening cysteine and the closing phenylalanine or tryptophan.

v_gene	j_gene	CDR3aa
TRBV5-8	TRBJ2-2	CASSLRGRPTGELFF
TRBV6-5	TRBJ2-2	CASRLQGSNTGELFF
TRBV24-1	TRBJ1-3	CATSEQTLLGESGNTIYF
TRBV6-5	TRBJ1-4	CATSFKGYNEKLFF
TRBV6-4	TRBJ2-7	CASSEIRGGEQYF
TRBV3-1/TRBV3-2	TRBJ2-7	CASSPRGGASASYEQYF
TRBV20-1	TRBJ2-7	CSASLSDEQYF
TRBV10-3	TRBJ1-1	CAIKVLDNMNTEAFF
TRBV5-1	TRBJ2-2	CASSPGLAGRNTGELFF
TRBV9	TRBJ1-1	CASTPDRGGVRTEAFF
TRBV11-2	TRBJ1-1	CASSLGQTFMNTEAFF
TRBV7-9	TRBJ2-3	CASSLRKGQGSTDTQYF
TRBV3-1/TRBV3-2	TRBJ2-7	CASSPRDFPYEQYF
TRBV7-9	TRBJ1-3	CASSLVGQGNTIYF
TRBV2	TRBJ1-5	CASSQAGGASQPQHF
TRBV27	TRBJ1-2	CASSYSSSRGYGYTF
TRBV2	TRBJ2-6	CASTPTGLSSGANVLTF